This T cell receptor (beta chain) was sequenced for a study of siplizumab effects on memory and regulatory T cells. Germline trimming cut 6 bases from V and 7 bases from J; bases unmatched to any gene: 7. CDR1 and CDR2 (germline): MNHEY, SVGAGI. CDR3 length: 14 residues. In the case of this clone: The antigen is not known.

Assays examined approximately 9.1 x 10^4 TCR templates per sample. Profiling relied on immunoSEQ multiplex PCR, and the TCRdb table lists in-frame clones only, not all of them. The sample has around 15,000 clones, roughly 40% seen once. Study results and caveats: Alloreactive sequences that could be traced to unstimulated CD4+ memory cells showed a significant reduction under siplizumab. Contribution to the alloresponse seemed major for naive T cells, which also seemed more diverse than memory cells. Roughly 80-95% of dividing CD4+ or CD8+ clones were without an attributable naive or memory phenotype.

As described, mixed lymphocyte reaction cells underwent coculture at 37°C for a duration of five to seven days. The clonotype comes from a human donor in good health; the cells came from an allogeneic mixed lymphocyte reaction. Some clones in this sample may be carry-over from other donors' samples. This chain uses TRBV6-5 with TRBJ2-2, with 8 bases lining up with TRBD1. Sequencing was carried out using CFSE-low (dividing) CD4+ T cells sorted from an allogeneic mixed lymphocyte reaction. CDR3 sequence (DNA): TGTGCCAGCAGCCCCAGGGGGCATGTCGGGGAGCTGTTTTTT. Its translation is CASSPRGHVGELFF.